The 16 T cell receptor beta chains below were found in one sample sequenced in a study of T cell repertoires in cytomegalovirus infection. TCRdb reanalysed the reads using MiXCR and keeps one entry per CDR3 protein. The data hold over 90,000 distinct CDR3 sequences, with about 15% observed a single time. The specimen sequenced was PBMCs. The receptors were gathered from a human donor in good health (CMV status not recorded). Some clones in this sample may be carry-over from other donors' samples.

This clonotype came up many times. CDR3 sequence: CASSGSPTETQYF. DNA of the CDR3: TGTGCCAGCAGCGGGAGCCCCACCGAGACCCAGTACTTC. The chain is built from TRBV7-2 and TRBJ2-5, with D maybe TRBD2 (5 bases). The V gene's germline CDR1 is SGHTA and CDR2 FQGNSA. This CDR3 has 13 residues. V dropped 5 bases and J dropped 5 bases, with 12 bases sitting between them.

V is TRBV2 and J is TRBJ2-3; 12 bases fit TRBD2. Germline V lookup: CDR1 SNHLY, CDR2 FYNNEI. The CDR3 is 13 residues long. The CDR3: CAFTSGGTDTQYF. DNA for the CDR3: TGTGCGTTCACTAGCGGGGGGACAGATACGCAGTATTTT.

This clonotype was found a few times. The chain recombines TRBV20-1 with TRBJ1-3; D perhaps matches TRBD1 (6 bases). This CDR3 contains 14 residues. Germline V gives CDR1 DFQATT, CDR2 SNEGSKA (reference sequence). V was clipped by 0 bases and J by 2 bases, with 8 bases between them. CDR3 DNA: TGCAGTGCTAGAGATCACAGGGCTGGAAACACCATATATTTT. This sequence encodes CSARDHRAGNTIYF.

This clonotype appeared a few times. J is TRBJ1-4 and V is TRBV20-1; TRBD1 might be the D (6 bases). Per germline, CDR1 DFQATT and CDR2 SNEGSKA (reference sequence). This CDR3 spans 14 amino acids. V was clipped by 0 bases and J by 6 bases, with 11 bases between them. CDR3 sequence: CSARDLQGYEKLFF. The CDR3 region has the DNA TGCAGTGCTAGAGATCTGCAGGGGTATGAAAAACTGTTTTTT.

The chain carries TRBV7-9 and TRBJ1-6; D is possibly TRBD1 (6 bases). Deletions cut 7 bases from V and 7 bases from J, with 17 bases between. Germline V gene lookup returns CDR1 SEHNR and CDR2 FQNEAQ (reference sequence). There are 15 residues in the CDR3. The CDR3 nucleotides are TGTGCCAGCACCACTGGACAGCTGGGAAATTCACCCCTCCACTTT. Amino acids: CASTTGQLGNSPLHF.

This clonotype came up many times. The CDR3 region is CASSSSSASGADTQYF. CDR3 DNA sequence: TGTGCCAGCAGCTCAAGTTCGGCTAGCGGAGCAGATACGCAGTATTTT. V usage is TRBV7-9 and J usage is TRBJ2-3; TRBD2 matches 7 bases. Trimming at V came to 4 bases and at J to 4 bases, leaving 11 bases not matched to a gene. The germline V gene has CDR1 SEHNR and CDR2 FQNEAQ (reference sequence). The CDR3 is made up of 16 amino acids.

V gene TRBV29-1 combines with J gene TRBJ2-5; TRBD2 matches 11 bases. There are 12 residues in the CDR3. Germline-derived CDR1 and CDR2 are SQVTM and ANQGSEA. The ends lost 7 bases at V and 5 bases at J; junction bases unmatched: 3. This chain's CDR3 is CSATSGGETQYF. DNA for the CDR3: TGCAGCGCTACTAGCGGGGGTGAGACCCAGTACTTC.

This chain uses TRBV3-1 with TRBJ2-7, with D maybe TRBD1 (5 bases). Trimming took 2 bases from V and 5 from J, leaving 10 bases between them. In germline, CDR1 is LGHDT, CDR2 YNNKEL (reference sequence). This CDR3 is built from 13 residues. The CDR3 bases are TGTGCCAGCAGCCAACTGAAGGGGAACGAGCAGTACTTC. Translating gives CASSQLKGNEQYF.

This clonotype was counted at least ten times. The CDR3 DNA sequence: TGTGCCAGCAGCCCTACTAGCGGGGCCTTCTCCTACGAGCAGTACTTC. Translation: CASSPTSGAFSYEQYF. The chain is built from TRBV7-2 and TRBJ2-7; 10 bases line up with TRBD2. CDR3 length equals 16 residues. The germline CDR1 and CDR2 sequences are SGHTA and FQGNSA. The trim removed 5 bases at V and 0 bases at J, leaving 7 bases unmatched.

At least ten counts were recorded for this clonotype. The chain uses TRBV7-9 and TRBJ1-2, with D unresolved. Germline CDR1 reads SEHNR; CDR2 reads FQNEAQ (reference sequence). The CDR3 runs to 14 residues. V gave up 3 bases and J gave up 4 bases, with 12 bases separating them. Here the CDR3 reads CASSFDSKLYGYTF. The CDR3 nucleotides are TGTGCCAGCAGCTTCGACTCCAAGCTCTATGGCTACACCTTC.

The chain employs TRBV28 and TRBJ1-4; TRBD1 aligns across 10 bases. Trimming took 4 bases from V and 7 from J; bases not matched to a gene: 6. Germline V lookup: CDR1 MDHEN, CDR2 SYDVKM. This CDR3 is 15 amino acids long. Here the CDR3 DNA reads TGTGCCAGCAGTTGGGAGACAGGGGGCGGTGAAAAACTGTTTTTT. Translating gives CASSWETGGGEKLFF.

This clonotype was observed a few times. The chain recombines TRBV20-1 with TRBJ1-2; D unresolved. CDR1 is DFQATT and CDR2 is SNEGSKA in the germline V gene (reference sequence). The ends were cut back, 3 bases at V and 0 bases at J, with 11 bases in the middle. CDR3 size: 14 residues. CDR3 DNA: TGCAGTGCTAGGAGCACGGGAGCTAACTATGGCTACACCTTC. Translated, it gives CSARSTGANYGYTF.

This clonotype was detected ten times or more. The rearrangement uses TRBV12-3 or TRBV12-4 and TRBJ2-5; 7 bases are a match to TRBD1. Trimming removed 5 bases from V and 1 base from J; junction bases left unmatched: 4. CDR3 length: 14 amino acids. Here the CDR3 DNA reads TGTGCCAGCAGTCCGACAGGGCGCCAAGAGACCCAGTACTTC. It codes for CASSPTGRQETQYF.

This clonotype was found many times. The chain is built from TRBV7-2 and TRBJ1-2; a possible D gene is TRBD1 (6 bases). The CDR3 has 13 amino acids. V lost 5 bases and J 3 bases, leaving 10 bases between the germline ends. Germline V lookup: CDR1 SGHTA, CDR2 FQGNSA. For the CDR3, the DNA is TGTGCCAGCAGCAAGAGGACAGACTATGGCTACACCTTC. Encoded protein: CASSKRTDYGYTF.

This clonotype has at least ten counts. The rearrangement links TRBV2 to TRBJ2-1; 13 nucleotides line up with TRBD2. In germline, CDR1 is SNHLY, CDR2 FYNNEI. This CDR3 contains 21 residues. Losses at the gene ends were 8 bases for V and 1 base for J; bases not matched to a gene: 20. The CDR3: CASGGGQKTSGGTASYNEQFF. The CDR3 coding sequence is TGTGCCAGCGGGGGGGGACAGAAGACTAGCGGGGGGACGGCATCCTACAATGAGCAGTTCTTC.

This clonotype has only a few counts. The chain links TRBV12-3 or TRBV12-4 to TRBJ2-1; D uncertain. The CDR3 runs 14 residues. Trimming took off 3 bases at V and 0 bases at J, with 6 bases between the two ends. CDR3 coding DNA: TGTGCCAGCAGTTTGAGGAGCTCCTACAATGAGCAGTTCTTC. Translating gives CASSLRSSYNEQFF.